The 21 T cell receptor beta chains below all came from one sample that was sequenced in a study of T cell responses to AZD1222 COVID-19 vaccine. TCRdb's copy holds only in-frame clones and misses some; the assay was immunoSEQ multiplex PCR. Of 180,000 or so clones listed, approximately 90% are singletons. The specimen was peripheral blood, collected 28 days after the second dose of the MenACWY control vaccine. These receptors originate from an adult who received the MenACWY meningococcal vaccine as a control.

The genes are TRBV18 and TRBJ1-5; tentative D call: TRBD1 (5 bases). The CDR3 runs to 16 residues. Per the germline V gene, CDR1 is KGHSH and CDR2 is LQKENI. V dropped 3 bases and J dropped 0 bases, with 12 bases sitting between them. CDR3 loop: CASSPTALYSNQPQHF. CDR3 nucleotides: TGTGCCAGCTCACCGACAGCCCTATATAGCAATCAGCCCCAGCATTTT.

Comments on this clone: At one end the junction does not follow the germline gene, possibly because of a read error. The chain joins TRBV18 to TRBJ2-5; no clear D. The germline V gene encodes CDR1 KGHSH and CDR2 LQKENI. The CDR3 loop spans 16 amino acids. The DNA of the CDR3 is TGTGCCAGCTCACCACAATCAGTAGTTACCCAAAAGACCCAGTACTTC. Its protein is CASSPQSVVTQKTQYF.

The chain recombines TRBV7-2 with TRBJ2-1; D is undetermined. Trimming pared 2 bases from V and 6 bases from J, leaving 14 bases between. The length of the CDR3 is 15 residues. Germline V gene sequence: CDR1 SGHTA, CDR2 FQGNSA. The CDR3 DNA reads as TGTGCCAGCAGCTTATTCTCCCAGAAGGGCAATGAGCAGTTCTTC. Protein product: CASSLFSQKGNEQFF.

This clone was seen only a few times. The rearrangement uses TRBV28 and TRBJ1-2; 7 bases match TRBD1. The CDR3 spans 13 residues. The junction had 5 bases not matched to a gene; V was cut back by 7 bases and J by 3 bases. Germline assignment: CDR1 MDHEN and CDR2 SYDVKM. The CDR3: CASIARGDYGYTF. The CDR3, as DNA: TGTGCCAGCATAGCCAGGGGGGACTATGGCTACACCTTC.

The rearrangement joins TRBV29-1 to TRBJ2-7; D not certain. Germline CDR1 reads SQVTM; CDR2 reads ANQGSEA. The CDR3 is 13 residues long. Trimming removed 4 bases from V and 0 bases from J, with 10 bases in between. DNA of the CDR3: TGCAGCGTTGGGACGGCCCTCTCCTACGAGCAGTACTTC. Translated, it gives CSVGTALSYEQYF.

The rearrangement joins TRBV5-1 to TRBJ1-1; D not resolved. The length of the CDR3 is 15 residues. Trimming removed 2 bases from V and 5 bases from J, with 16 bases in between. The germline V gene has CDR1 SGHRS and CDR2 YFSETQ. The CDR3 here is CASSFNSERGTEAFF. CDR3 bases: TGCGCCAGCAGCTTCAACTCCGAACGAGGGACTGAAGCTTTCTTT. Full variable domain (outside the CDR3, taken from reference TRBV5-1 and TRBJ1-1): KAGVTQTPRYLIKTRGQQVTLSCSPISGHRSVSWYQQTPGQGLQFLFEYFSETQRNKGNFPGRFSGRQFSNSRSEMNVSTLELGDSALYLCASSFNSERGTEAFFGQGTRLTVV.

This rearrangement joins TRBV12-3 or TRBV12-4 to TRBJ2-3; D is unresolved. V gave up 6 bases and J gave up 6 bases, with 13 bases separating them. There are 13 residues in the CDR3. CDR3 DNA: TGTGCCAGCAGCCTGAAACAAGCCGATACGCAGTATTTT. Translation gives CASSLKQADTQYF.

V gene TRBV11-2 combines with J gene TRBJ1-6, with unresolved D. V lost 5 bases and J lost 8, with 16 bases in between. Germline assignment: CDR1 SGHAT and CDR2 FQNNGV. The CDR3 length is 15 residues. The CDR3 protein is CASSPSSGSHSPLHF. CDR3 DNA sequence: TGTGCCAGCAGCCCCTCTTCGGGGAGTCATTCACCCCTCCACTTT. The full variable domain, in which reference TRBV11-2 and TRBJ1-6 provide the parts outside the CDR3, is EAGVAQSPRYKIIEKRQSVAFWCNPISGHATLYWYQQILGQGPKLLIQFQNNGVVDDSQLPKDRFSAERLKGVDSTLKIQPAKLEDSAVYLCASSPSSGSHSPLHFGNGTRLTVT.

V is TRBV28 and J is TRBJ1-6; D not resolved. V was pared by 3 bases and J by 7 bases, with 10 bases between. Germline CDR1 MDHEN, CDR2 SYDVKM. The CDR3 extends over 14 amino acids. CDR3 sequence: CASSFIQENSPLHF. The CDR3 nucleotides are TGTGCCAGCAGTTTTATTCAAGAGAATTCACCCCTCCACTTT.

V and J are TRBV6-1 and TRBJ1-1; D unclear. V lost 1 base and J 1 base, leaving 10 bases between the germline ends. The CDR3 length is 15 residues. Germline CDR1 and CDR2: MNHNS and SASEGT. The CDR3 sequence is CASSEGRAPNTEAFF. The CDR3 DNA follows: TGTGCCAGCAGTGAAGGTCGGGCCCCGAACACTGAAGCTTTCTTT.

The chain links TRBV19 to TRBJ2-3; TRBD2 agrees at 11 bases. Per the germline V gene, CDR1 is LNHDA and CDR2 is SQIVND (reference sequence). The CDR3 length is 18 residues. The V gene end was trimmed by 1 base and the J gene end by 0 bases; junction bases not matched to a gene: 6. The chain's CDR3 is CASSIGRPSGRSTDTQYF. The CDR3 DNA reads TGTGCCAGTAGTATAGGTAGGCCTAGCGGGAGGAGCACAGATACGCAGTATTTT.

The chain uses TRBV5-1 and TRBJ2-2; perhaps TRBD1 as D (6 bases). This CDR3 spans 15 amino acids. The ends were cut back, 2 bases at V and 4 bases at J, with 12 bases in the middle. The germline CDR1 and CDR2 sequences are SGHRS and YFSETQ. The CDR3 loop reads CASSFEDRPTGELFF. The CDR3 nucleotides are TGCGCCAGCAGCTTCGAAGACAGGCCCACCGGGGAGCTGTTTTTT.

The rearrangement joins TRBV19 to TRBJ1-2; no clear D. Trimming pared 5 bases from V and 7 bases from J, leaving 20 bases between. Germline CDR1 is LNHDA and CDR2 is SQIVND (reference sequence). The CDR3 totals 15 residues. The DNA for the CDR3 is TGTGCCAGTAGTCCTTCGGGCGTAAGTGTCGGTGGCTACACCTTC. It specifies CASSPSGVSVGGYTF.

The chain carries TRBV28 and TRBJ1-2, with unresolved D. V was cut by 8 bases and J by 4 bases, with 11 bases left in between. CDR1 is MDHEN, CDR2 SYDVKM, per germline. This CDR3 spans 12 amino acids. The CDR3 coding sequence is TGTGCCAGCTCCGGCGGGAGCTATGGCTACACCTTC. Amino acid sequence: CASSGGSYGYTF.

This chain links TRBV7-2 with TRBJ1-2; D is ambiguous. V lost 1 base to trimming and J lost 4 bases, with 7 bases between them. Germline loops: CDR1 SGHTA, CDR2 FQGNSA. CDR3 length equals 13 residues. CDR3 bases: TGTGCCAGCAGCTTAGGGGGTTTCTATGGCTACACCTTC. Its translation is CASSLGGFYGYTF.

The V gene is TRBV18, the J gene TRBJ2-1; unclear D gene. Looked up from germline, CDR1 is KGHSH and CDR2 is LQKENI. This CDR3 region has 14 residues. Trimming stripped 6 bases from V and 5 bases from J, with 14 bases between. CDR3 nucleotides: TGTGCCAGCTCCTTCTCGTGGCGAAACAATGAGCAGTTCTTC. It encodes CASSFSWRNNEQFF.

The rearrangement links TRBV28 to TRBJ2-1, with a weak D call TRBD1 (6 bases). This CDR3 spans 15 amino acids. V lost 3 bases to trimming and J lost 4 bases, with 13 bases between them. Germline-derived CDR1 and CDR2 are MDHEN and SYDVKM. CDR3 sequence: CASSLKTGVYNEQFF. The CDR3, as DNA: TGTGCCAGCAGTTTGAAGACAGGTGTATACAATGAGCAGTTCTTC. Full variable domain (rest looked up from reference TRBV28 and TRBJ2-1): DVKVTQSSRYLVKRTGEKVFLECVQDMDHENMFWYRQDPGLGLRLIYFSYDVKMKEKGDIPEGYSVSREKKERFSLILESASTNQTSMYLCASSLKTGVYNEQFFGPGTRLTVL.

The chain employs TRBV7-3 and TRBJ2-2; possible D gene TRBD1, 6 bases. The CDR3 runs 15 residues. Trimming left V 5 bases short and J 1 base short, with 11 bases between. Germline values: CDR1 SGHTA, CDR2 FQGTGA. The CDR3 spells CASSRTTGNTGELFF. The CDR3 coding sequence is TGTGCCAGCAGCCGAACGACAGGGAACACCGGGGAGCTGTTTTTT.

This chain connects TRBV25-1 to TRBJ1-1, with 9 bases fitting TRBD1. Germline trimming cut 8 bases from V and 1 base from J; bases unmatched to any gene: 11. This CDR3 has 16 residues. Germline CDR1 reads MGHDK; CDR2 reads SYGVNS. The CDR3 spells CASQPQGTGRNTEAFF. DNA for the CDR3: TGTGCCAGCCAGCCCCAGGGGACAGGGCGGAACACTGAAGCTTTCTTT.

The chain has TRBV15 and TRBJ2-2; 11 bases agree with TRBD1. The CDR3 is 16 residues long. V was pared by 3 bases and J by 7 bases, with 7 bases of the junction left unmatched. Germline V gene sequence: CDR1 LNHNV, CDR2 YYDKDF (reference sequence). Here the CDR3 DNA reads TGTGCCACCAGCAGTAAAGGACAGGGGGCAGGCGGGGAGCTGTTTTTT. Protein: CATSSKGQGAGGELFF. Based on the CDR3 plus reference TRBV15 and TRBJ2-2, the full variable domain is DAMVIQNPRYQVTQFGKPVTLSCSQTLNHNVMYWYQQKSSQAPKLLFHYYDKDFNNEADTPDNFQSRRPNTSFCFLDIRSPGLGDTAMYLCATSSKGQGAGGELFFGEGSRLTVL.

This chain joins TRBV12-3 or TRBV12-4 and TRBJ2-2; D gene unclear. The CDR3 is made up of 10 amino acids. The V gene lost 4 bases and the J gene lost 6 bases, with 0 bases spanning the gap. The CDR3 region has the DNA TGTGCCAGCAGTTCCGGGGAGCTGTTTTTT. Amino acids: CASSSGELFF.